Below are 25 T cell receptor beta chains sequenced from a single sample in a study of T cell responses to AZD1222 COVID-19 vaccine. TCRdb's table, derived via immunoSEQ multiplex PCR, lists solely in-frame clones and lacks some. This table has some 120,000 clones, roughly nine tenths appearing once. Sequencing used peripheral blood, obtained 28 days after the second AZD1222 dose. Receptors were obtained from an adult who received the AZD1222 COVID-19 vaccine.

The gene calls are TRBV7-8 and TRBJ2-1, with D unresolved. The germline V and J ends were trimmed by 5 bases and 9 bases, with 14 bases remaining between them. The germline V gene has CDR1 SGHVS and CDR2 FQNEAQ. The CDR3 covers 13 residues. The CDR3 DNA reads TGTGCCAGCAGCGCGGACGTGAGGACTGAGCAGTTCTTC. Protein product: CASSADVRTEQFF.

The chain couples TRBV2 to TRBJ2-5; possible D gene TRBD1, 6 bases. Germline loops: CDR1 SNHLY, CDR2 FYNNEI. Trimming took 8 bases from V and 0 from J, leaving 7 bases between them. This CDR3 comprises 12 residues. This chain's CDR3 is CASQGNQETQYF. The CDR3 coding sequence is TGTGCCAGCCAGGGGAACCAAGAGACCCAGTACTTC. The full variable domain, in which reference TRBV2 and TRBJ2-5 provide the parts outside the CDR3, is EPEVTQTPSHQVTQMGQEVILRCVPISNHLYFYWYRQILGQKVEFLVSFYNNEISEKSEIFDDQFSVERPDGSNFTLKIRSTKLEDSAMYFCASQGNQETQYFGPGTRLLVL.

The V call is TRBV7-2, the J call TRBJ1-5; D gene uncertain. The ends were cut back, 2 bases at V and 1 base at J, with 9 bases in the middle. The length of the CDR3 is 15 residues. Germline assignment: CDR1 SGHTA and CDR2 FQGNSA. The CDR3 loop is CASSLLGMSNQPQHF. Written as DNA, the CDR3 is TGTGCCAGCAGCTTATTGGGGATGAGCAATCAGCCCCAGCATTTT.

This clone was observed a single time. The V and J genes are TRBV4-1 and TRBJ1-4; D call uncertain. Germline V gene sequence: CDR1 MGHRA, CDR2 YSYEKL. The CDR3 is 15 residues long. V dropped 1 base and J dropped 4 bases, with 10 bases sitting between them. The CDR3: CASSQGLSVNEKLFF. The CDR3 nucleotides are TGCGCCAGCAGCCAAGGATTGTCAGTTAATGAAAAACTGTTTTTT.

DNA of the CDR3: TGTGCCAGTAGTATCCCTAGACTGATGGCCAATCAGCCCCAGCATTTT. It yields the protein CASSIPRLMANQPQHF. The chain couples TRBV19 to TRBJ1-5; D is unresolved. CDR3 size: 16 residues. Trimming removed 3 bases from V and 3 bases from J, with 15 bases in between. Germline lookup yields CDR1 LNHDA and CDR2 SQIVND (reference sequence). Variable domain in full (rest from reference TRBV19 and TRBJ1-5): DGGITQSPKYLFRKEGQNVTLSCEQNLNHDAMYWYRQDPGQGLRLIYYSQIVNDFQKGDIAEGYSVSREKKESFPLTVTSAQKNPTAFYLCASSIPRLMANQPQHFGDGTRLSIL.

This clone occurred a few times. The chain links TRBV19 to TRBJ1-5, with a weak D call TRBD1 (6 bases). This CDR3 has 14 residues. V lost 5 bases, J lost 0 bases, and 8 bases lay in between. CDR1 is LNHDA, CDR2 SQIVND, per germline (reference sequence). The CDR3 coding sequence is TGTGCCAGTAGTCAGGGGTATAGCAATCAGCCCCAGCATTTT. This sequence encodes CASSQGYSNQPQHF.

The V call is TRBV7-9, the J call TRBJ2-2, with 7 bases aligning to TRBD1. After removal of 3 bases from V and 1 base from J, the junction contained 5 bases not matched to a gene. This CDR3 has 16 residues. Germline V CDR1 and CDR2: SEHNR, FQNEAQ (reference sequence). CDR3 in DNA: TGTGCCAGCAGCTTCCCGGGACAGAGGAACACCGGGGAGCTGTTTTTT. Protein product: CASSFPGQRNTGELFF.

The V and J genes are TRBV6-5 and TRBJ1-1; D is uncertain. Germline lookup yields CDR1 MNHEY and CDR2 SVGAGI. This CDR3 contains 14 residues. V shed 8 bases and J shed 0 bases, with 13 bases lying between them. The CDR3 is CASPGPTMNTEAFF. The CDR3 DNA sequence: TGTGCCAGCCCTGGCCCGACAATGAACACTGAAGCTTTCTTT.

V is TRBV11-2 and J is TRBJ2-2; D is ambiguous. This CDR3 comprises 15 residues. Trimming stripped 2 bases from V and 2 bases from J, with 9 bases between. Germline CDR1 and CDR2: SGHAT and FQNNGV. The CDR3 coding sequence is TGTGCCAGCAGCTTAATCCAGGATAACACCGGGGAGCTGTTTTTT. It is translated as CASSLIQDNTGELFF. Full variable domain (remainder filled in from reference TRBV11-2 and TRBJ2-2): EAGVAQSPRYKIIEKRQSVAFWCNPISGHATLYWYQQILGQGPKLLIQFQNNGVVDDSQLPKDRFSAERLKGVDSTLKIQPAKLEDSAVYLCASSLIQDNTGELFFGEGSRLTVL.

This chain links TRBV7-9 with TRBJ1-4, with 7 positions matching TRBD1. The CDR3 loop spans 15 amino acids. Germline V gives CDR1 SEHNR, CDR2 FQNEAQ (reference sequence). V gave up 2 bases and J gave up 7 bases; unmatched junction bases: 7. The CDR3 DNA is TGTGCCAGCAGCTTAAGGACAGGTTCAGGTGAAAAACTGTTTTTT. Its protein product is CASSLRTGSGEKLFF.

This chain links TRBV6-5 with TRBJ2-5, with D perhaps TRBD1 (5 bases). The CDR3 consists of 15 residues. The germline gives CDR1 MNHEY, CDR2 SVGAGI. V was trimmed by 0 bases and J by 4 bases, leaving 12 bases between them. In nucleotides, the CDR3 is TGTGCCAGCAGTTACTCGAGGACAAGGGGAGAGACCCAGTACTTC. Its translation is CASSYSRTRGETQYF.

In DNA, the CDR3 is TGTGCCAGCAGCGCACCGTTACTAGCGGAATACAATGAGCAGTTCTTC. Translating gives CASSAPLLAEYNEQFF. This chain connects TRBV7-9 to TRBJ2-1, with TRBD2 identical over 8 bases. CDR1 and CDR2 from the germline V gene are SEHNR and FQNEAQ (reference sequence). The CDR3 runs to 16 residues. Losses at the gene ends were 5 bases for V and 4 bases for J; bases not matched to a gene: 10.

The chain has TRBV19 and TRBJ2-7; D unresolved. CDR3 length equals 13 residues. V gave up 5 bases and J gave up 0 bases, with 8 bases separating them. Germline V lookup: CDR1 LNHDA, CDR2 SQIVND (reference sequence). DNA for the CDR3: TGTGCCAGTAGTGTTGGCTTCTCCTACGAGCAGTACTTC. The encoded protein is CASSVGFSYEQYF.

About this clone: Other DNA sequences in the sample encode the same CDR3. The genes are TRBV7-2 and TRBJ1-1, with TRBD1 matching 9 bases. Unmatched junction bases numbered 5, after V lost 5 bases and J lost 4 bases. The CDR3 spans 14 residues. The germline V gene has CDR1 SGHTA and CDR2 FQGNSA. The CDR3 region is CASSRDREGTEAFF. CDR3 bases: TGTGCCAGCAGCCGGGACAGGGAAGGCACTGAAGCTTTCTTT.

The CDR3 nucleotides are TGCGCCAGCAGCCAGTGGATTAGGGGGACCGGCTACACCTTC. Residues: CASSQWIRGTGYTF. The chain employs TRBV4-1 and TRBJ1-2, with D possibly TRBD1 on 6 matching bases. Germline CDR1 is MGHRA and CDR2 is YSYEKL. V was cut by 3 bases and J by 8 bases, with 16 bases left in between. This CDR3 contains 14 residues.

The chain carries TRBV5-1 and TRBJ1-2, with D unresolved. V lost 0 bases, J lost 3 bases, and 3 bases lay in between. The CDR3 covers 12 residues. Germline V gives CDR1 SGHRS, CDR2 YFSETQ. CDR3 region: CASSLDYYGYTF. The CDR3 coding sequence is TGCGCCAGCAGCTTGGATTACTATGGCTACACCTTC.

This sequence joins TRBV15 and TRBJ1-6; D call uncertain. CDR3 length: 15 amino acids. Germline assignment: CDR1 LNHNV and CDR2 YYDKDF (reference sequence). Deletions cut 0 bases from V and 6 bases from J, with 9 bases between. The CDR3 DNA reads as TGTGCCACCAGCAGAGATTTAGGCGTTAATTCACCCCTCCACTTT. Its protein product is CATSRDLGVNSPLHF. Supplemented by reference TRBV15 and TRBJ1-6, the full variable domain reads DAMVIQNPRYQVTQFGKPVTLSCSQTLNHNVMYWYQQKSSQAPKLLFHYYDKDFNNEADTPDNFQSRRPNTSFCFLDIRSPGLGDTAMYLCATSRDLGVNSPLHFGNGTRLTVT.

The chain combines TRBV19 with TRBJ2-3; perhaps D is TRBD1 or TRBD2 (6 bases each). In germline, CDR1 is LNHDA, CDR2 SQIVND (reference sequence). This CDR3 contains 15 residues. V was clipped by 5 bases and J by 1 base, with 13 bases between them. The CDR3 loop is CASSPEGGRTDTQYF. In DNA form, the CDR3 reads TGTGCCAGTAGTCCGGAAGGGGGGCGCACAGATACGCAGTATTTT. Full variable domain (remainder filled in from reference TRBV19 and TRBJ2-3): DGGITQSPKYLFRKEGQNVTLSCEQNLNHDAMYWYRQDPGQGLRLIYYSQIVNDFQKGDIAEGYSVSREKKESFPLTVTSAQKNPTAFYLCASSPEGGRTDTQYFGPGTRLTVL.

This clone was found a few times. The chain couples TRBV28 to TRBJ2-7, with 11 positions matching TRBD1. With 6 bases clipped from V and 3 bases from J, the junction kept 7 bases outside the gene matches. The CDR3 is 15 residues long. The germline gives CDR1 MDHEN, CDR2 SYDVKM. The CDR3 reads CASSPSGTGGYEQYF. CDR3 in DNA: TGTGCCAGCAGCCCCTCCGGGACAGGGGGCTACGAGCAGTACTTC.

The CDR3 sequence is CASSEEGWTAYEQYF. CDR3 DNA: TGCGCCAGCAGCGAAGAAGGATGGACAGCCTACGAGCAGTACTTC. The rearrangement uses TRBV5-1 and TRBJ2-7, with D possibly matching TRBD1 (6 bases). V gave up 4 bases and J gave up 2 bases, with 16 bases separating them. The CDR3 runs 15 residues. Germline V CDR1 and CDR2: SGHRS, YFSETQ.

This chain uses TRBV6-5 with TRBJ1-1; TRBD1 matches at 7 bases. Losses at the gene ends were 5 bases for V and 0 bases for J; bases not matched to a gene: 3. This CDR3 comprises 14 residues. CDR1 MNHEY and CDR2 SVGAGI come from the germline V gene. The CDR3 loop is CASSTTGVNTEAFF. The CDR3 nucleotides are TGTGCCAGCAGTACAACAGGGGTGAACACTGAAGCTTTCTTT.

V usage is TRBV19 and J usage is TRBJ2-7; D might be TRBD2 (6 bases). CDR1 is LNHDA, CDR2 SQIVND, per germline (reference sequence). The CDR3 extends over 16 amino acids. V was cut by 3 bases and J by 0 bases, with 15 bases left in between. The CDR3 loop reads CASSIRGTASSYEQYF. In DNA, the CDR3 is TGTGCCAGTAGTATCCGCGGGACGGCGAGCTCCTACGAGCAGTACTTC.

The chain combines TRBV29-1 with TRBJ1-2; TRBD1 aligns across 7 bases. Trimming removed 2 bases from V and 3 bases from J; junction bases left unmatched: 3. Germline values: CDR1 SQVTM, CDR2 ANQGSEA. The CDR3 length is 13 residues. CDR3 sequence: CSVETGEHYGYTF. Written as DNA, the CDR3 is TGCAGCGTTGAAACAGGGGAGCACTATGGCTACACCTTC.

The J gene is TRBJ1-1, the V gene TRBV19; no reliable D call. V gave up 3 bases and J gave up 4 bases, with 9 bases separating them. CDR3 length: 13 amino acids. CDR1 is LNHDA and CDR2 is SQIVND in the germline V gene (reference sequence). The CDR3 region has the DNA TGTGCCAGTAGTATGGGGAGGGCCACTGAAGCTTTCTTT. Its protein product is CASSMGRATEAFF.

The genes are TRBV19 and TRBJ1-4; D is uncertain. Germline-derived CDR1 and CDR2 are LNHDA and SQIVND (reference sequence). V lost 6 bases, J lost 6 bases, and 17 bases lay in between. CDR3 length: 15 residues. The CDR3 coding sequence is TGTGCCAGTAGCCAACCGGGCCCCGGCCATGAAAAACTGTTTTTT. Protein: CASSQPGPGHEKLFF.